This T cell receptor beta chain was recovered during a study of cytomegalovirus exposure and HLA in healthy donors. The CDR3 runs 19 residues. Germline V gene data show CDR1 as SGHRS and CDR2 as YFSETQ. The PCR was carried out with 60 Vbeta primers and 13 Jbeta primers. Produced via immunoSEQ multiplex PCR; TCRdb's table is partial and in-frame only. The sample shows approximately 160,000 clones, roughly two thirds of them seen only once. Worth noting for this clone: Relative to the germline gene, one junction end is altered; a read error may explain this.

This TCR was sampled from a woman in her thirties or forties in good health and CMV-seropositive. The sequenced sample consisted of PBMCs. The V and J genes are TRBV5-1 and TRBJ1-2, with 12 bases aligning to TRBD1. CDR3 loop: CASSRPPGQGAPLNYGYPF. Here the CDR3 DNA reads TGCGCCAGCAGCCGCCCCCCGGGACAGGGGGCCCCCCTTAACTATGGCTACCCCTTC.